This record covers a single T cell receptor beta chain. This clonotype was observed many times. The clone's antigen remains unknown. No per-base quality is available; no much larger clone lies one base away. Sequencing took place on an Illumina Genome Analyzer IIx. Clones were called with MiXCR by TCRdb after fastp trimmed the public reads at Q25, and only in-frame beta chains were retained. Here each entry gathers all rows of one CDR3 protein and keeps the most common genes and DNA. Recorded for this sample are tens of thousands of distinct CDR3 sequences; 15% to 20% of them occurred a single time. Jointly, the top ten make up 3% to 4% of the sample. The data originate from a study of patients with pleural tuberculosis (dated by TCRdb to about 2014). CDR1 is given as LNHDA and CDR2 as SQIVND, both from the germline V gene (reference sequence). V and J are truncated by 9 bases and 4 bases respectively, leaving an intervening sequence of 9 bases. Measured from the cysteine to the phenylalanine, the CDR3 is 11 residues long. Only CDR3 DNA remains: 33 bases, in frame from the first base.

The clonotype originates from a human donor with pleural tuberculosis. Sequencing was carried out using peripheral blood. The V gene is TRBV19 and the J gene is TRBJ1-1; no confident D gene assignment can be made. For the CDR3, the sequence is CASRLLTEAFF. The DNA sequence is given as TGTGCCAGCAGACTCCTCACTGAAGCTTTCTTT.